This T cell receptor beta chain was recorded in a study of T cell clones after liver transplantation. Overall study context: TCRbeta sequencing after a pre-transplant mixed lymphocyte reaction identified graft-donor-reactive clones, later tracked in post-transplant blood.

Sequenced by immunoSEQ multiplex PCR; TCRdb stores in-frame clones only, minus some. In the table there are tens of thousands of clones, 84% of which are singletons. Concerning this clone itself: The antigen is unknown.

CD3+CD4+ and CD3+CD8+ cells were FACS-sorted from thawed unstimulated PBMCs. Germline V gene lookup returns CDR1 SGHTA and CDR2 FQGNSA. The trim removed 5 bases at V and 2 bases at J, leaving 1 base unmatched. This CDR3 contains 14 residues. Study findings and constraints: In 5 of 8 subjects, circulating graft-donor-reactive CD4 TCRbeta sequences fell significantly after transplant. Low donor cell numbers restricted donor-reactive repertoire measurement in two subjects.

The rearrangement uses TRBV7-2 and TRBJ1-3; 9 nucleotides agree with TRBD1. The TCR sequence derives from a human donor who received a liver transplant. The sample was CD4+ T cells from blood, taken before liver transplant. The CDR3 DNA reads as TGTGCCAGCAGCCACAGGGGGCCTGGAAACACCATATATTTT. Translating it yields CASSHRGPGNTIYF.